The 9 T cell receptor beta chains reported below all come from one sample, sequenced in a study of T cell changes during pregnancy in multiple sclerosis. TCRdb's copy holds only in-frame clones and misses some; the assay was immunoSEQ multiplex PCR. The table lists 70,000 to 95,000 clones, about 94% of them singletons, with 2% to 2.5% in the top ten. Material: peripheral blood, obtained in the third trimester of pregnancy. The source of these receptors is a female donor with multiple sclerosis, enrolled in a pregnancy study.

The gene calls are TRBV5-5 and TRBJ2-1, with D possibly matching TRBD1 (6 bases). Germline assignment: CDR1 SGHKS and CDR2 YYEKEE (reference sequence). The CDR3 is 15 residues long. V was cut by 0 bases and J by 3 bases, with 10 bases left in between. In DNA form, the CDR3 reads TGTGCCAGCAGCTTGGACAGGGATAGCTACAATGAGCAGTTCTTC. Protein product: CASSLDRDSYNEQFF.

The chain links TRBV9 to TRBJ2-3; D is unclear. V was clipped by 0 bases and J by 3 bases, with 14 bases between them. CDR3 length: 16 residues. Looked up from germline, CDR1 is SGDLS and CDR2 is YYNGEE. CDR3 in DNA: TGTGCCAGCAGCGTAGAGCAGATGATCAGGACAGATACGCAGTATTTT. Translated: CASSVEQMIRTDTQYF.

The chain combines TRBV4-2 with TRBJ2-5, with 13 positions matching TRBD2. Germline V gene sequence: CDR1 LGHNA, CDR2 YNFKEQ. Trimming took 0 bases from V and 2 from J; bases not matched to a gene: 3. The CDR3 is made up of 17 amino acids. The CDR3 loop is CASSQDGTSGTQETQYF. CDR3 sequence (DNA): TGTGCCAGCAGCCAAGATGGGACTAGCGGGACTCAAGAGACCCAGTACTTC.

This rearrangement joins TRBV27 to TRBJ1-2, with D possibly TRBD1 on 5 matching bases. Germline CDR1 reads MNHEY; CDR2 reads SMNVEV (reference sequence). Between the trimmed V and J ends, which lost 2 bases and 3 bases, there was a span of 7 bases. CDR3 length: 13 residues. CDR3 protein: CASSLSRDYGYTF. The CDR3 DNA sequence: TGTGCCAGCAGTTTAAGCAGGGACTATGGCTACACCTTC.

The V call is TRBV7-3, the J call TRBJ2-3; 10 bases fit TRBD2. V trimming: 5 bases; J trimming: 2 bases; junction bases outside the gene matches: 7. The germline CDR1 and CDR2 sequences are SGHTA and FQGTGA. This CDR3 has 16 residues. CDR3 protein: CASSPQREGPTDTQYF. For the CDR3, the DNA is TGTGCCAGCAGCCCTCAGCGGGAGGGCCCCACAGATACGCAGTATTTT.

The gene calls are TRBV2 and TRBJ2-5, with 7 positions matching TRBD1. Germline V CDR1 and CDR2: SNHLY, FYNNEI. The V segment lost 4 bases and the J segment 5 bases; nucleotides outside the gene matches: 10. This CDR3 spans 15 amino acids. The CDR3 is CASSARDSPNETQYF. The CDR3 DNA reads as TGTGCCAGCAGTGCCCGGGACAGCCCTAACGAGACCCAGTACTTC.

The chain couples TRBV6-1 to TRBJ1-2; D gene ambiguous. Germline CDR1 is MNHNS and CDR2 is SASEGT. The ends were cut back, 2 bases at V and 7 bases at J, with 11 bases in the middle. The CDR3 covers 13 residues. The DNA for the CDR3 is TGTGCCAGCAGTGAAATTCGGGGAACTGGCTACACCTTC. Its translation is CASSEIRGTGYTF.

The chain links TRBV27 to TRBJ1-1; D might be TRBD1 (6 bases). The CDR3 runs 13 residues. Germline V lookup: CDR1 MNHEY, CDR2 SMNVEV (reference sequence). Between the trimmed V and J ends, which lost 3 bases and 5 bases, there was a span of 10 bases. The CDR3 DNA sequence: TGTGCCAGCAGTTTTAGCGGGACAACTGAAGCTTTCTTT. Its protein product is CASSFSGTTEAFF.

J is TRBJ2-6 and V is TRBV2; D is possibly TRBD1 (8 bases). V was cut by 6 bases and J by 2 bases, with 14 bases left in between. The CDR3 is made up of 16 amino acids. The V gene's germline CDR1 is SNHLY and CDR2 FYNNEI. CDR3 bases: TGTGCCAGCAGCTGGACAGGGAGGGCTGGGGCCAACGTCCTGACTTTC. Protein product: CASSWTGRAGANVLTF.